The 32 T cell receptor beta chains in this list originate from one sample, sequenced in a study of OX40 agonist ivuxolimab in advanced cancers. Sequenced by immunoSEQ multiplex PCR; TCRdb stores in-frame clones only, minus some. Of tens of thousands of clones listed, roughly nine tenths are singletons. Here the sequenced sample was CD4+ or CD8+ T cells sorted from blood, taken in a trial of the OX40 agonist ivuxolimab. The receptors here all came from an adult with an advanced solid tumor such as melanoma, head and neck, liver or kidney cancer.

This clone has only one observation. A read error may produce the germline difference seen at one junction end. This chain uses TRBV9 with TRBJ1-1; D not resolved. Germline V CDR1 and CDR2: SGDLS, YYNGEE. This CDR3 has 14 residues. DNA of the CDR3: TGCGCCAGCAGCCAAGAATCGGGGAACACTGAAGCTTTCTTT. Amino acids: CASSQESGNTEAFF.

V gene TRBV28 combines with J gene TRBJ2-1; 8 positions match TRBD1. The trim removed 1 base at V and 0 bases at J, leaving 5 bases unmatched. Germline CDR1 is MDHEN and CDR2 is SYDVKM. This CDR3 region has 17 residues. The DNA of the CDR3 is TGTGCCAGCAGTTTATACGGACAGGGAAGCTCCTACAATGAGCAGTTCTTC. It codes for CASSLYGQGSSYNEQFF.

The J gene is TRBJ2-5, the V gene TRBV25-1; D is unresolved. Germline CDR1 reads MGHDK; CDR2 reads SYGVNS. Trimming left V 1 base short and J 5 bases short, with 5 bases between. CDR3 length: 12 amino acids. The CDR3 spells CASSESLETQYF. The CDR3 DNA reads TGTGCCAGCAGTGAATCACTGGAGACCCAGTACTTC.

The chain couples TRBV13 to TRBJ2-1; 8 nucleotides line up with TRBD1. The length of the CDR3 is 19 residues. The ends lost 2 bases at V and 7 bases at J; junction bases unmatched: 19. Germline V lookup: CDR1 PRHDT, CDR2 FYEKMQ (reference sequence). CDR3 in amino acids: CASSLTPRQGSSRGNEQFF. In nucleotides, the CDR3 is TGTGCCAGCAGCTTAACCCCGAGACAGGGGTCTTCAAGGGGGAATGAGCAGTTCTTC.

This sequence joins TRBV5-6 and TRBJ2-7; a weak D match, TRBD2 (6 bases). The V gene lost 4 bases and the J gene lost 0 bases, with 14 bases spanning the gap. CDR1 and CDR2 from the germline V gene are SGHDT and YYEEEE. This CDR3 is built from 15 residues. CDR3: CASSLGGDFSYEQYF. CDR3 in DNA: TGTGCCAGCAGCCTCGGCGGGGACTTCTCCTACGAGCAGTACTTC.

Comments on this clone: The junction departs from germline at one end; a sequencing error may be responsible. The CDR3 here is CASSFGTSGRGWSEQFF. The CDR3 DNA reads TGTGCTAGCAGCTTCGGGACTAGCGGGAGAGGTTGGAGTGAGCAGTTCTTC. The chain combines TRBV7-7 with TRBJ2-1, with 14 bases matching TRBD2. Germline CDR1 and CDR2: SSHAT and FNYEAQ (reference sequence). This CDR3 comprises 17 residues.

The CDR3 spells CASSSTGEAFF. Here the CDR3 DNA reads TGTGCCAGCAGCTCCACAGGAGAAGCTTTCTTT. The V gene is TRBV7-9, the J gene TRBJ1-1, with D maybe TRBD1 (5 bases). Trimming pared 4 bases from V and 8 bases from J, leaving 8 bases between. From germline, CDR1 is SEHNR and CDR2 FQNEAQ (reference sequence). The CDR3 spans 11 residues.

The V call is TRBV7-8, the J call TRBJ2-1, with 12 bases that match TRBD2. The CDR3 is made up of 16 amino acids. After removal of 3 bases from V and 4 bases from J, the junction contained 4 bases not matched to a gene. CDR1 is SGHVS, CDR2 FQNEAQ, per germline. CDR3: CASSFVTSGRYNEQFF. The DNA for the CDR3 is TGTGCCAGCAGCTTTGTAACTAGCGGGAGGTACAATGAGCAGTTCTTC.

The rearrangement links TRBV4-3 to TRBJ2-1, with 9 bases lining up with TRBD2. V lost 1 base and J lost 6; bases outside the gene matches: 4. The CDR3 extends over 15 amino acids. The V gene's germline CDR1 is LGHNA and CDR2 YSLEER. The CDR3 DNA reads TGCGCCAGCAGCCAAGGACTAGCGGTGGGCAATGAGCAGTTCTTC. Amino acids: CASSQGLAVGNEQFF.

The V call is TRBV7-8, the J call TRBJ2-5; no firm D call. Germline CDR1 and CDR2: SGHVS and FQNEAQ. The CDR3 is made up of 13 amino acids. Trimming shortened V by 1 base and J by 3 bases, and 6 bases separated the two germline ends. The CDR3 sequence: CASSLVEKETQYF. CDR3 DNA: TGTGCCAGCAGCTTAGTAGAAAAAGAGACCCAGTACTTC.

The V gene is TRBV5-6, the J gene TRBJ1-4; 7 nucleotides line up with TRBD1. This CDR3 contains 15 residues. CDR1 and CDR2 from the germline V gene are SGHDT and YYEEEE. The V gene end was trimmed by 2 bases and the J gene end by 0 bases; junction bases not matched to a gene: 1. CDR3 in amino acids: CASSFQGATNEKLFF. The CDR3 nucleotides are TGTGCCAGCAGCTTTCAGGGGGCAACTAATGAAAAACTGTTTTTT.

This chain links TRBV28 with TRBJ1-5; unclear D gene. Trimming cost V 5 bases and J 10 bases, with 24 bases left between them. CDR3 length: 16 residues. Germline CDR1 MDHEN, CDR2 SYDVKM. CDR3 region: CASSPPRPAAVDPQHF. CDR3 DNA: TGTGCCAGCAGTCCCCCCCGTCCTGCGGCTGTCGATCCCCAGCATTTT.

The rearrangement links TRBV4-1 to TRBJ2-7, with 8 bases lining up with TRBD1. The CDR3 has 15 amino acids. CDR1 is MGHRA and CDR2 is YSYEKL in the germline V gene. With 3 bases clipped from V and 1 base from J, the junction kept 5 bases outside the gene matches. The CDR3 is CASSQDRDPSYEQYF. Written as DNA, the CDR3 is TGCGCCAGCAGCCAGGACAGGGACCCTTCCTACGAGCAGTACTTC.

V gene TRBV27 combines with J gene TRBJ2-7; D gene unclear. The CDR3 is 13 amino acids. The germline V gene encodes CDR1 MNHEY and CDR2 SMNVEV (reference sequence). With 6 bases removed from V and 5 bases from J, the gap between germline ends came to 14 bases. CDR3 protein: CASRGNVVDEQYF. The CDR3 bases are TGTGCCAGCAGGGGGAACGTGGTCGACGAGCAGTACTTC.

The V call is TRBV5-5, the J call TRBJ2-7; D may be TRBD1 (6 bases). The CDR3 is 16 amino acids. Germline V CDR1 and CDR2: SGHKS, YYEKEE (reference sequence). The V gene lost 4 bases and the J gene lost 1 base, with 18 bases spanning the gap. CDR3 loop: CASSPPTGTKSYEQYF. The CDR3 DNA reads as TGTGCCAGCAGCCCTCCGACGGGGACAAAATCCTACGAGCAGTACTTC.

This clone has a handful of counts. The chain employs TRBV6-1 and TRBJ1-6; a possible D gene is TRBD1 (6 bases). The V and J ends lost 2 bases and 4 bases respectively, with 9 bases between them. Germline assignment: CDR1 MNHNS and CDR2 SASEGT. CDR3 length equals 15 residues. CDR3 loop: CASSENRDYNSPLHF. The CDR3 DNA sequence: TGTGCCAGCAGTGAAAACAGGGATTATAATTCACCCCTCCACTTT.

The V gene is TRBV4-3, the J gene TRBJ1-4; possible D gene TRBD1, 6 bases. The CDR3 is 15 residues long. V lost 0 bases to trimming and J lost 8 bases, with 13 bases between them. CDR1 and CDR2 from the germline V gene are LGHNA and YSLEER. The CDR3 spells CASSQDRGVREKLFF. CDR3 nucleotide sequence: TGCGCCAGCAGCCAAGACAGGGGCGTCCGGGAAAAACTGTTTTTT.

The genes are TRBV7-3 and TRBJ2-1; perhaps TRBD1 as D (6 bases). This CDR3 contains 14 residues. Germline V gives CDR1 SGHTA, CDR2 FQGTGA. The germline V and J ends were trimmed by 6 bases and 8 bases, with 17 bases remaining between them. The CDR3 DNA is TGTGCCAGCAGTTCGAGCGGTTCAGGGGATGAGCAGTTCTTC. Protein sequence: CASSSSGSGDEQFF.

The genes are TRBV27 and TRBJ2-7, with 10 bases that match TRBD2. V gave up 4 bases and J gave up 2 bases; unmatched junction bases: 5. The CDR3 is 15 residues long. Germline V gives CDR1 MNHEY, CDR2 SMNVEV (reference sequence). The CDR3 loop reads CASSSGAGGAYEQYF. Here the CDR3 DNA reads TGTGCCAGCAGTTCAGGAGCGGGAGGGGCCTACGAGCAGTACTTC.

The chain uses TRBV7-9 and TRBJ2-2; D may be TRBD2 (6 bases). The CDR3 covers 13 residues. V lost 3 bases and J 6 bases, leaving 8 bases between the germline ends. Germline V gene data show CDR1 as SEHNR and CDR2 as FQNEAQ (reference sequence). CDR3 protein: CASSFSGAGELFF. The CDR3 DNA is TGTGCCAGCAGCTTTTCGGGAGCCGGGGAGCTGTTTTTT.

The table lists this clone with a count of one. Written as DNA, the CDR3 is TGCGCCAGCAGCCAGATCAAAGGGGAGCTGTTTTTT. Translation gives CASSQIKGELFF. The chain combines TRBV4-1 with TRBJ2-2, with D hard to call. Per the germline V gene, CDR1 is MGHRA and CDR2 is YSYEKL. With 3 bases removed from V and 8 bases from J, the gap between germline ends came to 7 bases. The CDR3 has 12 amino acids.

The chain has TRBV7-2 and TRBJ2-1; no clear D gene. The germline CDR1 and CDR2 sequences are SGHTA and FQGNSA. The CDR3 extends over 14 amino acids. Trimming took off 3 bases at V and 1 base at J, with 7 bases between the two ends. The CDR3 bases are TGTGCCAGCAGCTTGGCCCGGTCCTACAATGAGCAGTTCTTC. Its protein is CASSLARSYNEQFF.

CDR3 nucleotide sequence: TGTGCCAGCAGCCCCGGCGGGACAGGGGACTATGGCTACACCTTC. It yields the protein CASSPGGTGDYGYTF. This chain uses TRBV9 with TRBJ1-2; TRBD1 matches at 10 bases. Germline CDR1 is SGDLS and CDR2 is YYNGEE. The CDR3 has 15 residues. V shed 4 bases, J shed 3 bases, and the junction held 6 bases outside the gene matches.

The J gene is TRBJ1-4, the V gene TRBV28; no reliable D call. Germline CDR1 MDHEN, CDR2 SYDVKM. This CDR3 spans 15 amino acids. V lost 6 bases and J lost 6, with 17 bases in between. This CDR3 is CASRFYTSEDEKLFF. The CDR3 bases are TGTGCCAGCAGATTCTATACTTCCGAGGATGAAAAACTGTTTTTT.

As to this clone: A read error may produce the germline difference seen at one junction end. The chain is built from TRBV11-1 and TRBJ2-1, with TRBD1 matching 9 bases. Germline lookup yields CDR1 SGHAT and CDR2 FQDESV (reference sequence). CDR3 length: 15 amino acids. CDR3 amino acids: CVSSLPGQGYNEQFF. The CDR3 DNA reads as TGTGTCAGCAGCTTACCGGGACAGGGTTACAATGAGCAGTTCTTC.

The CDR3 nucleotides are TGCGCCAGCAGCTTGGATCCGACAGGGGCTTTATATGGCTACACCTTC. Translation: CASSLDPTGALYGYTF. This rearrangement joins TRBV5-1 to TRBJ1-2; 8 bases agree with TRBD1. The trim removed 0 bases at V and 5 bases at J, leaving 9 bases unmatched. Germline-derived CDR1 and CDR2 are SGHRS and YFSETQ. The CDR3 is 16 residues long. Full variable domain (rest looked up from reference TRBV5-1 and TRBJ1-2): KAGVTQTPRYLIKTRGQQVTLSCSPISGHRSVSWYQQTPGQGLQFLFEYFSETQRNKGNFPGRFSGRQFSNSRSEMNVSTLELGDSALYLCASSLDPTGALYGYTFGSGTRLTVV.

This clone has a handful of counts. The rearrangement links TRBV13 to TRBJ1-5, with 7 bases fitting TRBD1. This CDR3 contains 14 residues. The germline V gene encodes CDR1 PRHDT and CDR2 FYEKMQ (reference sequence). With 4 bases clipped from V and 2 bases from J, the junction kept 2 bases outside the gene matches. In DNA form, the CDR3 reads TGTGCCAGCAGCTCCGGGACAGGCAATCAGCCCCAGCATTTT. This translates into CASSSGTGNQPQHF.

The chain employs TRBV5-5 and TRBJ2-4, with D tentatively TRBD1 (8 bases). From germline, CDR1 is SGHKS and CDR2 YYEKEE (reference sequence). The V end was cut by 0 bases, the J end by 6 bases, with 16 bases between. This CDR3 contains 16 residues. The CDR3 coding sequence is TGTGCCAGCAGCTTGGCGGAACAGGGGGAGGGAAACATTCAGTACTTC. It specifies CASSLAEQGEGNIQYF.

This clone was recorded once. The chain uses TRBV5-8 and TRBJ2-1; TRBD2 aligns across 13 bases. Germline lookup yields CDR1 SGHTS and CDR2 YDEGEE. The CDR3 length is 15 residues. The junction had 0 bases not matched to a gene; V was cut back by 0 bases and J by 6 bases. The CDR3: CASSLGLAGGNEQFF. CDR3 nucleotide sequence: TGTGCCAGCAGCTTGGGACTAGCGGGAGGCAATGAGCAGTTCTTC.

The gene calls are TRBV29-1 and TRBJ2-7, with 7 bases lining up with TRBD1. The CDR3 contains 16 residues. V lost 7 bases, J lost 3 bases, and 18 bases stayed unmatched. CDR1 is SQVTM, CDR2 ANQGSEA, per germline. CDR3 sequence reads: CSAGTERDLGHYEQYF. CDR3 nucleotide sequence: TGCAGCGCCGGGACAGAAAGAGATCTGGGCCACTACGAGCAGTACTTC.

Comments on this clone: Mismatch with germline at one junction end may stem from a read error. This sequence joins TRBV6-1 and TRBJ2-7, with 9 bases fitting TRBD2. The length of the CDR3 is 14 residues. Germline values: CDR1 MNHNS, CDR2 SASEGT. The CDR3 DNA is TGTGCCAGCGTCGATCCCGGGACTAGCACTTCTAGGCACTTC. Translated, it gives CASVDPGTSTSRHF.

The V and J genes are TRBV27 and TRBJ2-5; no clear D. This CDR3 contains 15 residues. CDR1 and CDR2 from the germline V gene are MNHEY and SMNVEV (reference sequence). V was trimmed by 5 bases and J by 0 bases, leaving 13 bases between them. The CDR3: CASSPGEAYQETQYF. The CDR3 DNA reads TGTGCCAGCAGTCCGGGCGAAGCCTACCAAGAGACCCAGTACTTC.